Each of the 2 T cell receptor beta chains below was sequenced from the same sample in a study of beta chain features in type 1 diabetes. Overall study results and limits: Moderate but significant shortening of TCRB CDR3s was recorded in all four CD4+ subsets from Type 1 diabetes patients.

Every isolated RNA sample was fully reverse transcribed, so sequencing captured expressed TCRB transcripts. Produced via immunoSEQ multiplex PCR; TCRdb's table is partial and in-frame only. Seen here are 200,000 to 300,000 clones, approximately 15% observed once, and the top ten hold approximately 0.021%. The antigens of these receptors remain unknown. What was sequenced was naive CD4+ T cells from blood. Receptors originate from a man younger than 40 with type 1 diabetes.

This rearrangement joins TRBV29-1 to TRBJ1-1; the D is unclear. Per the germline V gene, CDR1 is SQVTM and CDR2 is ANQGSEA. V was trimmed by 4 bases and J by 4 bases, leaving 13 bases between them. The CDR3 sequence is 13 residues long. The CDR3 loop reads CSVGRMGGTEAFF. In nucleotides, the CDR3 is TGCAGCGTTGGGCGGATGGGAGGCACTGAAGCTTTCTTT.

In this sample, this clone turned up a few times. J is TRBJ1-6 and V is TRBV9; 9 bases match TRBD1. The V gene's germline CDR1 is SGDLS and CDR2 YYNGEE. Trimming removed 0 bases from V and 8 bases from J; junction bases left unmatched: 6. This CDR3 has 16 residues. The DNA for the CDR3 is TGTGCCAGCAGCGTAGGGGACAGGGTCATATATTCACCCCTCCACTTT. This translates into CASSVGDRVIYSPLHF.